Shown below are 29 T cell receptor beta chains from a single sample sequenced in a study of blood T cell repertoires in COVID-19 (dated by TCRdb to 2018 to 2021). To prepare the library, the immunoSEQ multiplex PCR assay was applied. Not all clones reach the TCRdb copy of this immuneACCESS table, which keeps in-frame sequences only. Checked studies attribute under half of the gap to unresolved V genes and leave the rest unexplained. Present in this sample are fewer than 350,000 clones, around 88% of which were seen just once. The ten largest clones represent about an eighth of the sample. The specimen was peripheral blood. These receptors originate from a woman in her sixties or seventies with COVID-19, enrolled during active disease.

The chain's CDR3 is CASSLVIQETQYF. The CDR3 DNA reads as TGTGCCAGCAGCTTAGTAATCCAAGAGACCCAGTACTTC. The chain carries TRBV7-2 and TRBJ2-5; D not certain. The CDR3 loop spans 13 amino acids. V was cut by 1 base and J by 1 base, with 4 bases left in between. The germline CDR1 and CDR2 sequences are SGHTA and FQGNSA.

This clone was seen only a few times. The chain is built from TRBV5-1 and TRBJ2-2; D is possibly TRBD1 (6 bases). Trimming stripped 2 bases from V and 1 base from J, with 12 bases between. Germline CDR1 is SGHRS and CDR2 is YFSETQ. The CDR3 is made up of 16 amino acids. The CDR3 sequence: CASSLRADRNTGELFF. The CDR3 DNA reads TGCGCCAGCAGCTTAAGGGCGGACAGGAACACCGGGGAGCTGTTTTTT.

This chain joins TRBV28 and TRBJ1-3; the D gene is possibly TRBD1 (5 bases). The CDR3 is 16 amino acids. Trimming stripped 5 bases from V and 0 bases from J, with 14 bases between. CDR1 and CDR2 from the germline V gene are MDHEN and SYDVKM. The CDR3 here is CASSLPGGSSGNTIYF. In DNA form, the CDR3 reads TGTGCCAGCAGTCTCCCGGGGGGGAGCTCTGGAAACACCATATATTTT.

The chain employs TRBV30 and TRBJ2-7; possibly TRBD1 for D (6 bases). The CDR3 totals 13 residues. Germline V gene data show CDR1 as GTSNPN and CDR2 as SVGIG (reference sequence). V was shortened by 1 base and J by 0 bases, with 7 bases between the two germline ends. The CDR3 here is CAWSGDISYEQYF. The CDR3, as DNA: TGTGCCTGGAGTGGGGACATCTCCTACGAGCAGTACTTC.

The rearrangement uses TRBV5-4 and TRBJ2-5; 7 bases line up with TRBD1. From germline, CDR1 is SGHNT and CDR2 YYREEE (reference sequence). V dropped 3 bases and J dropped 1; count of bases not matched to a gene: 0. This CDR3 spans 13 amino acids. The CDR3 region is CASSWDSQETQYF. The CDR3 region has the DNA TGTGCCAGCAGCTGGGACAGCCAAGAGACCCAGTACTTC. The variable domain in full, completed from reference TRBV5-4 and TRBJ2-5, reads ETGVTQSPTHLIKTRGQQVTLRCSSQSGHNTVSWYQQALGQGPQFIFQYYREEENGRGNFPPRFSGLQFPNYSSELNVNALELDDSALYLCASSWDSQETQYFGPGTRLLVL.

The chain couples TRBV2 to TRBJ1-2, with 9 bases fitting TRBD1. This CDR3 is built from 11 residues. Germline V gene sequence: CDR1 SNHLY, CDR2 FYNNEI. V was pared by 11 bases and J by 8 bases, with 6 bases of the junction left unmatched. CDR3 sequence reads: CAGRTGEGYTF. CDR3 bases: TGTGCCGGCCGGACAGGGGAGGGCTACACCTTC.

This chain links TRBV13 with TRBJ1-1; D is uncertain. The germline gives CDR1 PRHDT, CDR2 FYEKMQ (reference sequence). Trimming removed 1 base from V and 3 bases from J, with 9 bases in between. The CDR3 covers 14 residues. DNA for the CDR3: TGTGCCAGCAGCTTAGAGTGGGGAGACACTGAAGCTTTCTTT. Translation gives CASSLEWGDTEAFF.

The chain links TRBV24-1 to TRBJ1-1; TRBD1 might be the D (6 bases). Germline V gene lookup returns CDR1 KGHDR and CDR2 SFDVKD. Trimming left V 4 bases short and J 5 bases short, with 13 bases between. The CDR3 contains 14 residues. The CDR3: CATSEGGKRTEAFF. For the CDR3, the DNA is TGTGCCACCAGTGAAGGGGGAAAGCGGACTGAAGCTTTCTTT.

This chain links TRBV13 with TRBJ1-5; TRBD1 matches at 7 bases. Trimming took 0 bases from V and 2 from J; bases not matched to a gene: 1. This CDR3 is built from 15 residues. Germline V gives CDR1 PRHDT, CDR2 FYEKMQ (reference sequence). For the CDR3, the DNA is TGTGCCAGCAGCTTAGGAGACAGGGGCAATCAGCCCCAGCATTTT. Translation: CASSLGDRGNQPQHF. Using reference TRBV13 and TRBJ1-5 for the parts outside the CDR3, the full variable domain is AAGVIQSPRHLIKEKRETATLKCYPIPRHDTVYWYQQGPGQDPQFLISFYEKMQSDKGSIPDRFSAQQFSDYHSELNMSSLELGDSALYFCASSLGDRGNQPQHFGDGTRLSIL.

The chain is built from TRBV7-3 and TRBJ2-1; 10 bases align to TRBD2. CDR1 SGHTA and CDR2 FQGTGA come from the germline V gene. The CDR3 covers 15 residues. V lost 5 bases, J lost 4 bases, and 5 bases stayed unmatched. The CDR3 here is CASSVTSGAYNEQFF. As DNA, the CDR3 is TGTGCCAGCAGCGTTACTAGCGGGGCTTACAATGAGCAGTTCTTC.

The chain joins TRBV6-5 to TRBJ1-1, with unresolved D. Germline CDR1 is MNHEY and CDR2 is SVGAGI. The CDR3 loop spans 11 amino acids. Trimming took off 7 bases at V and 7 bases at J, with 10 bases between the two ends. DNA of the CDR3: TGTGCCAGCATTATGGTAGATGAAGCTTTCTTT. It specifies CASIMVDEAFF.

Note on this clone: The junction does not match germline at one end; this may be a read error. The chain couples TRBV6-5 to TRBJ1-5, with 7 bases lining up with TRBD1. Germline assignment: CDR1 MNHEY and CDR2 SVGAGI. This CDR3 has 13 residues. In DNA, the CDR3 is TGTGCCAGCAGCCGGGACAGCAAACAGCCCCAGCATTTT. It specifies CASSRDSKQPQHF.

V usage is TRBV9 and J usage is TRBJ2-2; a possible D gene is TRBD2 (6 bases). The CDR3 is 17 amino acids. Trimming took off 3 bases at V and 5 bases at J, with 20 bases between the two ends. Germline lookup yields CDR1 SGDLS and CDR2 YYNGEE. DNA for the CDR3: TGTGCCAGCAGCGAGAGCCTTGGGACTCCGTGGACCGGGGAGCTGTTTTTT. This sequence encodes CASSESLGTPWTGELFF.

This clone was counted between two and nine times. The gene calls are TRBV7-8 and TRBJ1-1; D not certain. Trimming pared 4 bases from V and 1 base from J, leaving 7 bases between. The CDR3 consists of 13 residues. Germline CDR1 is SGHVS and CDR2 is FQNEAQ. The CDR3 region is CASSSRENTEAFF. The CDR3 DNA reads TGTGCCAGCAGCTCCCGGGAGAACACTGAAGCTTTCTTT.

The chain combines TRBV21-1 with TRBJ2-5; the table gives TRBD2 as D, unverified against the DNA. TRBV21-1 is noted as a pseudogene. This CDR3 region has 10 residues. DNA of the CDR3: TGTGCCAGCTCTCAAGAGACCCAGTACTTC. Translation: CASSQETQYF.

This chain uses TRBV3-1 (or the pseudogene TRBV3-2) with TRBJ2-7, with D unresolved. This CDR3 contains 12 residues. Deletions cut 0 bases from V and 4 bases from J, with 4 bases between. The germline V gene has CDR1 LGHDT and CDR2 YNNKEL (reference sequence). CDR3 coding DNA: TGTGCCAGCAGCCAAGACGGGTACGAGCAGTACTTC. Translation: CASSQDGYEQYF.

This chain joins TRBV21-1 and TRBJ2-7; the D call of TRBD1 is as the table states it, not checked on the DNA. TRBV21-1 is recorded as a pseudogene. The CDR3 spans 16 residues. The CDR3 sequence is CASSKASPTARDEQYF. CDR3 bases: TGTGCCAGCAGCAAAGCTTCTCCGACAGCCAGGGACGAGCAGTACTTC.

Turning to this clone: Other DNA sequences in the sample encode the same CDR3. CDR3: CASSQGASNQPQHF. The CDR3 bases are TGTGCCAGCAGCCAGGGGGCCTCTAATCAGCCCCAGCATTTT. The chain carries TRBV6-2 or TRBV6-3 and TRBJ1-5; 8 nucleotides agree with TRBD1. Germline V gene data show CDR1 as MNHEY and CDR2 as SVGEGT. After removal of 6 bases from V and 4 bases from J, the junction contained 5 bases not matched to a gene. CDR3 length: 14 amino acids.

CDR3 loop: CASSRGLGNEKLFF. CDR3 DNA: TGTGCCAGCAGCCGCGGGCTGGGGAATGAAAAACTGTTTTTT. The V and J genes are TRBV3-1 (or the pseudogene TRBV3-2) and TRBJ1-4; D gene uncertain. Deletions cut 4 bases from V and 5 bases from J, with 11 bases between. The CDR3 is 14 residues long. Germline-derived CDR1 and CDR2 are LGHDT and YNNKEL (reference sequence).

This rearrangement joins TRBV15 to TRBJ2-5; 9 nucleotides match TRBD1. Germline V gives CDR1 LNHNV, CDR2 YYDKDF (reference sequence). The V gene end was trimmed by 2 bases and the J gene end by 4 bases; junction bases not matched to a gene: 5. The CDR3 has 15 amino acids. The CDR3 loop reads CATSRTGGAGETQYF. The DNA of the CDR3 is TGTGCCACCAGCAGAACAGGGGGCGCAGGAGAGACCCAGTACTTC.

This clone was recorded only once. The chain uses TRBV18 and TRBJ1-1, with 7 bases lining up with TRBD1. Germline assignment: CDR1 KGHSH and CDR2 LQKENI. J gave up 0 bases and V 5 bases, and 9 bases lay outside the gene matches. The CDR3 has 16 amino acids. This chain's CDR3 is CASSSYSDRLNTEAFF. The CDR3 nucleotides read TGTGCCAGCTCATCATACTCGGACAGGTTGAACACTGAAGCTTTCTTT.

The V call is TRBV24-1, the J call TRBJ1-1; D possibly corresponds to TRBD1 (6 bases). V dropped 3 bases and J dropped 8 bases, with 12 bases sitting between them. The germline gives CDR1 KGHDR, CDR2 SFDVKD. The CDR3 length is 13 residues. The CDR3 loop reads CATSDLKQGEAFF. The CDR3 bases are TGTGCCACCAGTGATCTTAAACAGGGCGAAGCTTTCTTT.

The CDR3: CASRKPGLPTGELFF. The CDR3 nucleotides are TGTGCCAGCAGGAAGCCGGGACTACCCACCGGGGAGCTGTTTTTT. The chain is built from TRBV11-2 and TRBJ2-2; the match to TRBD2 covers 7 bases. The CDR3 sequence is 15 residues long. V lost 6 bases and J lost 4; bases outside the gene matches: 8. The germline CDR1 and CDR2 sequences are SGHAT and FQNNGV.

This chain links TRBV27 with TRBJ2-7, with TRBD1 matching over 11 bases. The germline V gene encodes CDR1 MNHEY and CDR2 SMNVEV (reference sequence). After removal of 6 bases from V and 3 bases from J, the junction contained 7 bases not matched to a gene. The CDR3 loop spans 15 amino acids. The CDR3 region is CASSITGTGGYEQYF. CDR3 sequence (DNA): TGTGCCAGCAGCATCACCGGGACAGGGGGCTACGAGCAGTACTTC.

V and J are TRBV28 and TRBJ1-3, with TRBD1 matching 8 bases. The V segment lost 3 bases and the J segment 4 bases; nucleotides outside the gene matches: 5. CDR3 length equals 15 residues. Germline-derived CDR1 and CDR2 are MDHEN and SYDVKM. The CDR3 DNA is TGTGCCAGCAGTTTCCAGGGGGCGCGAGGAAACACCATATATTTT. Protein: CASSFQGARGNTIYF.

The V gene is TRBV6-2 or TRBV6-3, the J gene TRBJ2-1; 10 bases map to TRBD2. Trimming at V came to 8 bases and at J to 4 bases, leaving 8 bases not matched to a gene. The CDR3 runs to 15 residues. The V gene's germline CDR1 is MNHEY and CDR2 SVGEGT. DNA for the CDR3: TGTGCCAGCTGCCTCGGACTAGCGGAATACAATGAGCAGTTCTTC. Its protein product is CASCLGLAEYNEQFF.

The chain recombines TRBV5-4 with TRBJ2-4; 10 bases line up with TRBD1. The germline V gene has CDR1 SGHNT and CDR2 YYREEE (reference sequence). The CDR3 consists of 19 residues. The V gene end was trimmed by 4 bases and the J gene end by 2 bases; junction bases not matched to a gene: 15. CDR3 sequence: CASSAKPSGTGVSKNIQYF. The CDR3 nucleotides are TGTGCCAGCAGCGCCAAACCTTCCGGGACAGGGGTCTCCAAAAACATTCAGTACTTC.

The chain uses TRBV6-5 and TRBJ2-2; 13 bases are shared with TRBD2. Germline values: CDR1 MNHEY, CDR2 SVGAGI. V lost 6 bases and J lost 5; bases outside the gene matches: 3. This CDR3 region has 15 residues. The DNA of the CDR3 is TGTGCCAGCAGCCCGGGACTAGCGGGGACCGGGGAGCTGTTTTTT. Its translation: CASSPGLAGTGELFF.

V is TRBV2 and J is TRBJ1-3, with 9 bases fitting TRBD1. Germline V CDR1 and CDR2: SNHLY, FYNNEI. The length of the CDR3 is 18 residues. Losses at the gene ends were 8 bases for V and 5 bases for J; bases not matched to a gene: 19. Here the CDR3 DNA reads TGTGCCAGCGACCAGGACGTAAGGGACAGGGCTTCTAGAAACACCATATATTTT. It is translated as CASDQDVRDRASRNTIYF.